What follows are 9 T cell receptor beta chains derived from one specimen sequenced in a study of T-cell memory formation after mild COVID-19. MiXCR was run by TCRdb on the 5' RACE reads, yielding one entry per CDR3 protein. The data show over 350,000 distinct CDR3 sequences, approximately 25% seen once. Sequenced: PBMCs or a T cell subset sorted from them (not recorded which). Receptors originate from an adult woman who had mild COVID-19 (a few samples of this study predate the infection). Cell type and time point are not known.

The J gene is TRBJ1-1, the V gene TRBV5-1, with unresolved D. V was clipped by 0 bases and J by 0 bases, with 12 bases between them. The CDR3 runs to 16 residues. Germline V gene sequence: CDR1 SGHRS, CDR2 YFSETQ. The chain's CDR3 is CASSLEVGSLNTEAFF. The CDR3 DNA sequence: TGCGCCAGCAGCTTGGAGGTAGGCAGCTTGAACACTGAAGCTTTCTTT.

The rearrangement joins TRBV6-2 or TRBV6-3 to TRBJ1-5; possibly TRBD1 for D (6 bases). CDR3 length: 14 amino acids. The V gene's germline CDR1 is MNHEY and CDR2 SVGEGT. Trimming removed 4 bases at V and 3 bases at J, with 10 bases between. CDR3 loop: CASSWTANNQPQHF. CDR3 DNA: TGTGCCAGCAGTTGGACAGCGAACAATCAGCCCCAGCATTTT.

The rearrangement joins TRBV5-1 to TRBJ2-7, with D possibly matching TRBD2 (6 bases). Germline V gene lookup returns CDR1 SGHRS and CDR2 YFSETQ. There are 19 residues in the CDR3. The V end was cut by 4 bases, the J end by 2 bases, with 28 bases between. The DNA for the CDR3 is TGCGCCAGCAGCACGGGGGAGGCGTCTCGGACCGGAATCCCCTACGAGCAGTACTTC. It translates to CASSTGEASRTGIPYEQYF.

The rearrangement links TRBV6-5 to TRBJ1-2, with TRBD1 identical over 7 bases. This CDR3 comprises 17 residues. CDR1 MNHEY and CDR2 SVGAGI come from the germline V gene. J gave up 4 bases and V 0 bases, and 11 bases lay outside the gene matches. The CDR3 bases are TGTGCCAGCAGTTACTCCGCTGTGTCGGGACAGAGCTATGGCTACACCTTC. This codes for CASSYSAVSGQSYGYTF.

The chain combines TRBV5-6 with TRBJ1-3; D perhaps matches TRBD1 (6 bases). This CDR3 has 14 residues. V shed 0 bases and J shed 4 bases, with 8 bases lying between them. CDR1 is SGHDT, CDR2 YYEEEE, per germline. CDR3 residues: CASSLVGQGNTIYF. Written as DNA, the CDR3 is TGTGCCAGCAGCTTGGTGGGACAAGGAAACACCATATATTTT.

Only a few counts were recorded for this clonotype. The junction does not match germline at one end; this may be a read error. V and J are TRBV7-7 and TRBJ2-7; the match to TRBD1 covers 7 bases. This CDR3 has 15 residues. Germline CDR1 and CDR2: SSHAT and FNYEAQ (reference sequence). CDR3 amino acids: CASSARQGPDYEQYF. CDR3 nucleotides: TGTGCTAGCAGCGCCAGACAGGGTCCAGATTACGAGCAGTACTTC.

The rearrangement links TRBV5-5 to TRBJ1-2; D is possibly TRBD1 (6 bases). The CDR3 length is 14 residues. CDR1 is SGHKS, CDR2 YYEKEE, per germline (reference sequence). With 4 bases removed from V and 4 bases from J, the gap between germline ends came to 14 bases. The CDR3 coding sequence is TGTGCCAGCAGCCTCGGCAGGGGAGGCTATGGCTACACCTTC. Translated, it gives CASSLGRGGYGYTF.

Note on this clonotype: The junction shows a germline mismatch at one end, possibly a read error. This chain links TRBV19 with TRBJ2-7; maybe TRBD2 (5 bases). The CDR3 spans 16 residues. The germline gives CDR1 LNHDA, CDR2 SQIVND (reference sequence). CDR3 bases: TGTGCCAGTAGTCTCGACCGATCATCAGCGGTTTACGAGCGGTACTTC. Translating it yields CASSLDRSSAVYERYF.

At least ten counts were recorded for this clonotype. V and J are TRBV10-3 and TRBJ2-5, with D unclear. V was pared by 0 bases and J by 5 bases, with 10 bases between. Germline CDR1 and CDR2: ENHRY and SYGVKD. This CDR3 is built from 14 residues. CDR3 coding DNA: TGTGCCATCAGTGAGTCGCAGGCTGGGGAGACCCAGTACTTC. Translation: CAISESQAGETQYF.